What follows are 2 T cell receptor beta chains derived from one specimen sequenced in a study of blood T cell repertoires in COVID-19. Sequencing was performed with immunoSEQ multiplex PCR; in TCRdb, only in-frame clones are kept and a portion is missing. The data contain roughly 160,000 clones, roughly four fifths of them singletons. Sample: peripheral blood. These receptors were obtained from a woman aged 80 or over with acute or convalescent COVID-19.

The rearrangement uses TRBV5-4 and TRBJ1-2; D gene uncertain. This CDR3 is 14 amino acids long. V was shortened by 7 bases and J by 1 base, with 14 bases between the two germline ends. Germline V lookup: CDR1 SGHNT, CDR2 YYREEE (reference sequence). DNA for the CDR3: TGTGCCAGCCGCAGACGGGGATTTAACTATGGCTACACCTTC. Protein product: CASRRRGFNYGYTF.

This sequence joins TRBV7-2 and TRBJ1-6, with 9 bases lining up with TRBD1. This CDR3 has 15 amino acids. With 4 bases clipped from V and 5 bases from J, the junction kept 3 bases outside the gene matches. Germline CDR1 is SGHTA and CDR2 is FQGNSA. In DNA form, the CDR3 reads TGTGCCAGCAGCTCTTGGGACAGGGATAATTCACCCCTCCACTTT. Translation: CASSSWDRDNSPLHF.